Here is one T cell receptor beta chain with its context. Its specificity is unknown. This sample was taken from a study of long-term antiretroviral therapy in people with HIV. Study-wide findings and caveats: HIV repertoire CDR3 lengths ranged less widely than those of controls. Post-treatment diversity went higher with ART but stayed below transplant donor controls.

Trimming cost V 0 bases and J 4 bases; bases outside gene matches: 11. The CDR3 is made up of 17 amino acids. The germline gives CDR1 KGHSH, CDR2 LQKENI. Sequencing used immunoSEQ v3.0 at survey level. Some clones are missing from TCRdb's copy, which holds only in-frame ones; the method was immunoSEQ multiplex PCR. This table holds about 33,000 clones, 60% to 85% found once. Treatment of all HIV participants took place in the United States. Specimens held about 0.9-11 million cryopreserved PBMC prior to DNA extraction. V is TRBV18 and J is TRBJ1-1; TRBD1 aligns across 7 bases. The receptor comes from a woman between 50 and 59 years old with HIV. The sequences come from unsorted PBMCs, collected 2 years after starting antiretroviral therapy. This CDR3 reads CASSPPGTVIQGTEAFF. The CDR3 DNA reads TGTGCCAGCTCACCACCCGGGACAGTTATCCAGGGCACTGAAGCTTTCTTT. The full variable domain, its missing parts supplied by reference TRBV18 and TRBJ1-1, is NAGVMQNPRHLVRRRGQEARLRCSPMKGHSHVYWYRQLPEEGLKFMVYLQKENIIDESGMPKERFSAEFPKEGPSILRIQQVVRGDSAAYFCASSPPGTVIQGTEAFFGQGTRLTVV.